This T cell receptor (beta chain) originates from a study of regulatory T cells in long-lasting Graves disease. Through Arm-PCR of CDR3 regions and iRepertoire HTBI primers, TCR beta libraries were built. Original handling: The samples yielded about 60 TRBV and 13 to 15 TRBJ segments. One entry per CDR3 protein results from TCRdb running MiXCR on the multiplex PCR reads. Clone size and V and J calls follow TCRdb, not the original study. The profile shows approximately 360,000 distinct CDR3 sequences, approximately 12% of them singletons. The ends were cut back, 0 bases at V and 2 bases at J, with 5 bases in the middle. This CDR3 has 13 amino acids. Germline V lookup: CDR1 SGHDT, CDR2 YYEEEE. Sample time point: newly diagnosed GD, antithyroid drugs for less than 3 months. Researchers made the TCR library from RNA that was extracted from PBMCs. Separately, the same data were catalogued under a study of T cells in Graves' hyperthyroidism and ophthalmopathy. As reported in that work: In the first-round RT-PCR of the TCR CDR3, the HTBI primer set was used.

The origin of this receptor is a woman younger than 30 with Graves disease. The material was peripheral blood mononuclear cells (PBMCs), obtained at new diagnosis, from a patient treated with antithyroid drugs. This chain connects TRBV5-6 to TRBJ1-2; D gene uncertain. CDR3 DNA sequence: TGTGCCAGCAGCTTGGAAGAGAACTATGGCTACACCTTC. This sequence encodes CASSLEENYGYTF.